One sample yielded the 6 T cell receptor beta chains listed below, sequenced in a study of metastatic and nonmetastatic thyroid tumors. TCRdb reanalyzed the PCR reads via MiXCR. Here the sample spans 5,500 to 6,500 clones, around a third being singletons. Patients were all untreated before their thyroid surgery. The sample comprised adjacent normal tissue. These TCRs come from a male donor with papillary thyroid cancer or a benign thyroid nodule (not recorded which). Some clones in this sample may be carry-over from other donors' samples.

This chain connects TRBV30 to TRBJ1-5; D not resolved. The CDR3 extends over 11 amino acids. V was cut by 2 bases and J by 9 bases, with 8 bases left in between. Germline CDR1 GTSNPN, CDR2 SVGIG (reference sequence). This CDR3 reads CAWSYSGPQHF. In nucleotides, the CDR3 is TGTGCCTGGAGTTACTCTGGGCCCCAGCATTTT.

By share, this clone ranks as medium-sized. The chain couples TRBV4-1 to TRBJ2-6, with TRBD2 identical over 11 bases. CDR1 and CDR2 from the germline V gene are MGHRA and YSYEKL. The V gene end was trimmed by 1 base and the J gene end by 1 base; junction bases not matched to a gene: 6. This CDR3 comprises 19 residues. CDR3 sequence: CASSQVGLADRSGANVLTF. CDR3 sequence (DNA): TGCGCCAGCAGCCAAGTGGGACTAGCGGACCGATCTGGGGCCAACGTCCTGACTTTC.

In this sample, this clone turned up a few times. The rearrangement uses TRBV6-6 and TRBJ2-3; TRBD2 matches at 8 bases. J lost 0 bases, V lost 5 bases, and 13 bases had no gene match. The CDR3 contains 18 residues. Looked up from germline, CDR1 is MNHNY and CDR2 is SVGAGI (reference sequence). The CDR3 spells CASSRSKVPGGSTDTQYF. The CDR3 DNA is TGTGCCAGCAGTCGGTCAAAGGTGCCGGGAGGGAGCACAGATACGCAGTATTTT.

This clone was seen once. V and J are TRBV20-1 and TRBJ2-2, with D perhaps matching TRBD2 (5 bases). CDR3 length: 15 amino acids. The germline V gene encodes CDR1 DFQATT and CDR2 SNEGSKA (reference sequence). Trimming took 1 base from V and 0 from J, leaving 9 bases between them. The CDR3 DNA sequence: TGCAGTGCTAGAGGCCCGGAGGCGAACACCGGGGAGCTGTTTTTT. Its protein is CSARGPEANTGELFF.

The table lists this clone with a few counts. V is TRBV10-1 and J is TRBJ2-7, with 12 bases identical to TRBD2. CDR3 length: 16 residues. Germline V lookup: CDR1 WNHNN, CDR2 SYGVQD (reference sequence). V lost 3 bases, J lost 3 bases, and 6 bases stayed unmatched. In DNA, the CDR3 is TGCGCCAGCAGTGATATCCTAGCGGGAGGGATCTACGAGCAGTACTTC. This encodes CASSDILAGGIYEQYF.

The chain carries TRBV27 and TRBJ2-7, with D possibly being TRBD1 (6 bases). Germline loops: CDR1 MNHEY, CDR2 SMNVEV (reference sequence). This CDR3 is built from 15 residues. Trimming took 3 bases from V and 0 from J, leaving 12 bases between them. CDR3 amino acids: CASSFFGDNSYEQYF. CDR3 nucleotides: TGTGCCAGCAGTTTTTTTGGGGACAACTCCTACGAGCAGTACTTC.